The rows below give T cell receptor beta chains drawn from one sample of a study of radiation and T cells in renal cell carcinoma. Generated by immunoSEQ multiplex PCR, the TCRdb table keeps only in-frame clones and is missing some. The repertoire holds 90,000 to 100,000 clones, with roughly 90% as singletons. The sample consisted of blood, taken from a patient whose treatment included radiotherapy and nephrectomy. The source of these receptors is a man between 45 and 60 years old with renal cell carcinoma. Both conserved end residues are part of each CDR3. Fields, in order: D gene, clone size, J gene, V gene, CDR3 DNA, CDR3 protein. The D gene is left open where the match is weak. Only part of the rows carry a size: once, few, many, or a class if the clone is expanded.

D gene: TRBD1; clone size: .; J gene: TRBJ1-1; V gene: TRBV27; CDR3 DNA: TGTGCCAGCAGACAGGGGGCATCTGAAGCTTTCTTT; CDR3 protein: CASRQGASEAFF
D gene: .; clone size: .; J gene: TRBJ1-1; V gene: TRBV4-3; CDR3 DNA: TGCGCCAGCAGCCAAGATCGGGGGTGGGGAGCTTTCTTT; CDR3 protein: CASSQDRGWGAFF
D gene: TRBD1; clone size: .; J gene: TRBJ2-6; V gene: TRBV7-6; CDR3 DNA: TGTGCCAGCAGCTTAGGACAGGGACAGTCTGGGGCCAACGTCCTGACTTTC; CDR3 protein: CASSLGQGQSGANVLTF
D gene: .; clone size: .; J gene: TRBJ1-2; V gene: TRBV27; CDR3 DNA: TGTGCCAGCGGATCTTCATCAGGGTTCGCCTATGGCTACACCTTC; CDR3 protein: CASGSSSGFAYGYTF
D gene: .; clone size: .; J gene: TRBJ2-7; V gene: TRBV29-1; CDR3 DNA: TGCAGCGTTTTACCTCTTGGCCGGAACTCCTACGAGCAGTACTTC; CDR3 protein: CSVLPLGRNSYEQYF
D gene: .; clone size: .; J gene: TRBJ2-2; V gene: TRBV28; CDR3 DNA: TGTGCCAGCAGTTTGGGCGGAAACACCGGGGAGCTGTTTTTT; CDR3 protein: CASSLGGNTGELFF
D gene: TRBD1; clone size: .; J gene: TRBJ1-2; V gene: TRBV18; CDR3 DNA: TGTGCCAGCTCACCACAGTGGGACAGGTCGGATGGCTACACCTTC; CDR3 protein: CASSPQWDRSDGYTF
D gene: TRBD2; clone size: .; J gene: TRBJ2-1; V gene: TRBV15; CDR3 DNA: TGTGCCACCAGCAGACGTCTTCCGGGACTAGGCTCCTACAATGAGCAGTTCTTC; CDR3 protein: CATSRRLPGLGSYNEQFF
D gene: TRBD2; clone size: once; J gene: TRBJ2-2; V gene: TRBV6-1; CDR3 DNA: TGTGCCAGCAGTGAAATTTCTAGCGGGAGGGCTTGGATTACGGACACCGGGGAGCTGTTTTTT; CDR3 protein: CASSEISSGRAWITDTGELFF
D gene: .; clone size: .; J gene: TRBJ1-5; V gene: TRBV4-2; CDR3 DNA: TGTGCCAGCAGTACCCACTTTGGGGGAGGCAATCAGCCCCAGCATTTT; CDR3 protein: CASSTHFGGGNQPQHF
D gene: TRBD1; clone size: .; J gene: TRBJ2-7; V gene: TRBV4-2; CDR3 DNA: TGTGCCAGCAGCCCACTCGACAGGGACCCCTACGAGCAGTACTTC; CDR3 protein: CASSPLDRDPYEQYF
D gene: .; clone size: .; J gene: TRBJ1-2; V gene: TRBV6-1; CDR3 DNA: TGTGCCAGCAGTGAAGGACAGAACTATGGCTACACCTTC; CDR3 protein: CASSEGQNYGYTF
D gene: TRBD1; clone size: .; J gene: TRBJ2-7; V gene: TRBV19; CDR3 DNA: TGTGCCAGTAGTATCGGGACAGGGGGCTACGAGCAGTACTTC; CDR3 protein: CASSIGTGGYEQYF
D gene: TRBD2; clone size: .; J gene: TRBJ2-1; V gene: TRBV30; CDR3 DNA: TGTGCCTGGAGTGTGCGGGGGGGGCTCCACAATGAGCAGTTCTTC; CDR3 protein: CAWSVRGGLHNEQFF
D gene: .; clone size: .; J gene: TRBJ1-5; V gene: TRBV19; CDR3 DNA: TGTGCCAGTAGTATTGCAGTTAGCAATCAGCCCCAGCATTTT; CDR3 protein: CASSIAVSNQPQHF
D gene: TRBD2; clone size: .; J gene: TRBJ2-2; V gene: TRBV5-6; CDR3 DNA: TGTGCCAGCGGACGGGGGGATCCGACCGGGGAGCTGTTTTTT; CDR3 protein: CASGRGDPTGELFF
D gene: .; clone size: once; J gene: TRBJ2-2; V gene: TRBV21-1; CDR3 DNA: TGTGCCAGCAGCAAGACCGGGACCGACCCCACCGGGGAGCTGTTTTTT; CDR3 protein: CASSKTGTDPTGELFF
D gene: TRBD2; clone size: once; J gene: TRBJ2-5; V gene: TRBV6-1; CDR3 DNA: TGTGCCAGCAGGGAACTAGCGGGAGTCGGAGAGACCCAGTACTTC; CDR3 protein: CASRELAGVGETQYF
D gene: .; clone size: once; J gene: TRBJ2-1; V gene: TRBV5-4; CDR3 DNA: TGTGCCAGCGGAAAAGACAGGAGGGATGAGCAGTTCTTC; CDR3 protein: CASGKDRRDEQFF
D gene: .; clone size: .; J gene: TRBJ2-7; V gene: TRBV18; CDR3 DNA: TGTGCCAGCTCACCCTACAGGGTTCAGGAGGGGTCCTACGAGCAGTACTTC; CDR3 protein: CASSPYRVQEGSYEQYF
D gene: .; clone size: .; J gene: TRBJ2-6; V gene: TRBV19; CDR3 DNA: TGTGCCAGTAGTATTAGAAGGGGCGCAGATGGGGCCAACGTCCTGACTTTC; CDR3 protein: CASSIRRGADGANVLTF
D gene: TRBD1; clone size: .; J gene: TRBJ1-1; V gene: TRBV10-3; CDR3 DNA: TGTGCCTCCAGACAGGGCGGTGAAGCTTTCTTT; CDR3 protein: CASRQGGEAFF
D gene: .; clone size: .; J gene: TRBJ1-1; V gene: TRBV25-1; CDR3 DNA: TGTGCCAGCAGTGGAGCCGGGGGCCGGCGGACTGAAGCTTTCTTT; CDR3 protein: CASSGAGGRRTEAFF
D gene: .; clone size: .; J gene: TRBJ2-7; V gene: TRBV18; CDR3 DNA: TGTGCCAGCTCACCACCGGCAGAGCTCTACGAGCAGTACTTC; CDR3 protein: CASSPPAELYEQYF
D gene: TRBD1; clone size: .; J gene: TRBJ2-3; V gene: TRBV7-6; CDR3 DNA: TGTGCCAGCAGCTTAGGCCAGCGTTGGGACAGCCACTCTTACACAGATACGCAGTATTTT; CDR3 protein: CASSLGQRWDSHSYTDTQYF
D gene: .; clone size: few; J gene: TRBJ1-1; V gene: TRBV4-2; CDR3 DNA: TGTGCCAGCAGCCCCAGGGGAGGAGACACTGAAGCTTTCTTT; CDR3 protein: CASSPRGGDTEAFF
D gene: .; clone size: .; J gene: TRBJ2-4; V gene: TRBV10-3; CDR3 DNA: TGTGCCATCAGTGAGTCAGAGGCCAGACATCAGTACTTC; CDR3 protein: CAISESEARHQYF
D gene: .; clone size: .; J gene: TRBJ2-7; V gene: TRBV29-1; CDR3 DNA: TGCAGCGTCCGGGACCGAATATACGAGCAGTACTTC; CDR3 protein: CSVRDRIYEQYF
D gene: TRBD1; clone size: .; J gene: TRBJ1-5; V gene: TRBV6-1; CDR3 DNA: TGTGCCAGCAGTGACCTGACAGGGGTTCAGCCCCAGCATTTT; CDR3 protein: CASSDLTGVQPQHF
D gene: .; clone size: .; J gene: TRBJ1-2; V gene: TRBV7-9; CDR3 DNA: TGTGCCAGCAGCTTGGAGGCTAGATACTATGGCTACACCTTC; CDR3 protein: CASSLEARYYGYTF
D gene: .; clone size: .; J gene: TRBJ2-7; V gene: TRBV10-3; CDR3 DNA: TGTGCCATCAGTGAGGCTCAGACACCCAGCGAGCAGTACTTC; CDR3 protein: CAISEAQTPSEQYF
D gene: TRBD1; clone size: .; J gene: TRBJ1-2; V gene: TRBV5-6; CDR3 DNA: TGTGCCAGCAGCTTGTTGGGACAGGGCTATGGCTACACCTTC; CDR3 protein: CASSLLGQGYGYTF
D gene: .; clone size: .; J gene: TRBJ2-3; V gene: TRBV2; CDR3 DNA: TGTGCCAGCAGTGAAGGCGGTAGAACAGATACGCAGTATTTT; CDR3 protein: CASSEGGRTDTQYF
D gene: .; clone size: .; J gene: TRBJ1-1; V gene: TRBV10-3; CDR3 DNA: TGTGCCATCATGGGTCAGGCGAACGCTGAAGCTTTCTTT; CDR3 protein: CAIMGQANAEAFF
D gene: .; clone size: .; J gene: TRBJ2-7; V gene: TRBV6-5; CDR3 DNA: TGTGCCAGCAGATCACTGACAGCCTACGAGCAGTACTTC; CDR3 protein: CASRSLTAYEQYF
D gene: .; clone size: .; J gene: TRBJ2-7; V gene: TRBV19; CDR3 DNA: TGTGCCAGTAGTATTGTCCTCGGGAGTGTGTACGAGCAGTACTTC; CDR3 protein: CASSIVLGSVYEQYF
D gene: TRBD1; clone size: .; J gene: TRBJ1-3; V gene: TRBV7-9; CDR3 DNA: TGTGCCAGCAGCTGGACAGGGGCCTCCACCATATATTTT; CDR3 protein: CASSWTGASTIYF
D gene: TRBD1; clone size: .; J gene: TRBJ2-5; V gene: TRBV18; CDR3 DNA: TGTGCCAGCTCACTGGGACAGGTCCAAGAGACCCAGTACTTC; CDR3 protein: CASSLGQVQETQYF
D gene: TRBD2; clone size: .; J gene: TRBJ2-3; V gene: TRBV5-4; CDR3 DNA: TGTGCCAGCAGCTTGCCCCGCGGACTAGCGGGAGGGCCAGATACGCAGTATTTT; CDR3 protein: CASSLPRGLAGGPDTQYF
D gene: .; clone size: .; J gene: TRBJ1-6; V gene: TRBV30; CDR3 DNA: TGTGCCTGGAGTGGGGTGAGCTCCTATAATTCACCCCTCCACTTT; CDR3 protein: CAWSGVSSYNSPLHF
D gene: TRBD2; clone size: once; J gene: TRBJ2-1; V gene: TRBV9; CDR3 DNA: TGTGCCAGCAGCGAACGACTTAGTCCGGGACTAGCTTACGATGAGCAGTTCTTC; CDR3 protein: CASSERLSPGLAYDEQFF
D gene: TRBD2; clone size: .; J gene: TRBJ2-1; V gene: TRBV9; CDR3 DNA: TGTGCCAGCAGCAGAGGACTAGCGCAGGATAATGAGCAGTTCTTC; CDR3 protein: CASSRGLAQDNEQFF
D gene: .; clone size: once; J gene: TRBJ1-1; V gene: TRBV19; CDR3 DNA: TGTGCCAGTAGTATTCGAACAGGCGCCGGGGACACTGAAGCTTTCTTT; CDR3 protein: CASSIRTGAGDTEAFF
D gene: .; clone size: .; J gene: TRBJ1-5; V gene: TRBV28; CDR3 DNA: TGTGCCAGCAGTCTAAGTGGCAGGGCTAATCAGCCCCAGCATTTT; CDR3 protein: CASSLSGRANQPQHF
D gene: .; clone size: few; J gene: TRBJ1-1; V gene: TRBV11-3; CDR3 DNA: TGTGCCAGCAGCTTTACCGGGGGCACTGAAGCTTTCTTT; CDR3 protein: CASSFTGGTEAFF
D gene: .; clone size: .; J gene: TRBJ1-4; V gene: TRBV5-3; CDR3 DNA: TGTGCCAGAAAGTGCGGAATTTGGGGTGATGAAAAACTGTTTTTT; CDR3 protein: CARKCGIWGDEKLFF
D gene: .; clone size: .; J gene: TRBJ1-5; V gene: TRBV5-5; CDR3 DNA: TGTGCCAGCAGCCTGGAGGGTTCGGAACAGCCCCAGCATTTT; CDR3 protein: CASSLEGSEQPQHF
D gene: TRBD2; clone size: .; J gene: TRBJ2-7; V gene: TRBV5-1; CDR3 DNA: TGCGCCAGCAGCCCACAACTAGCGGGGGGAAGGGAGCAGTACTTC; CDR3 protein: CASSPQLAGGREQYF
D gene: .; clone size: .; J gene: TRBJ1-2; V gene: TRBV5-1; CDR3 DNA: TGCGCCAGCAGCTTGGCCAAGGGGCCAGATGGCTACACCTTC; CDR3 protein: CASSLAKGPDGYTF
D gene: TRBD2; clone size: .; J gene: TRBJ2-4; V gene: TRBV7-9; CDR3 DNA: TGTGCCAGCAGCTTAATGGCTAGCGGGGGCAAAAACATTCAGTACTTC; CDR3 protein: CASSLMASGGKNIQYF
D gene: TRBD1; clone size: .; J gene: TRBJ2-3; V gene: TRBV14; CDR3 DNA: TGTGCCAGCAGCCTCAAAAGGAGGGACAGGGAGTTAGATACGCAGTATTTT; CDR3 protein: CASSLKRRDRELDTQYF
D gene: TRBD2; clone size: .; J gene: TRBJ2-7; V gene: TRBV9; CDR3 DNA: TGTGCCAGCAGCGTATCGGTGGGAGGGTCCTACGAGCAGTACTTC; CDR3 protein: CASSVSVGGSYEQYF
D gene: .; clone size: .; J gene: TRBJ2-1; V gene: TRBV6-6; CDR3 DNA: TGTGCCAGCAGTCAAATGGCCAGCTCCTACAATGAGCAGTTCTTC; CDR3 protein: CASSQMASSYNEQFF
D gene: TRBD2; clone size: .; J gene: TRBJ2-1; V gene: TRBV27; CDR3 DNA: TGTGCCAGCAGTTTCGTGGGAGGGCTCTACAATGAGCAGTTCTTC; CDR3 protein: CASSFVGGLYNEQFF
D gene: .; clone size: .; J gene: TRBJ2-3; V gene: TRBV6-1; CDR3 DNA: TGTGCCAGCAGTGATCGACAGGTTATGGCGCAGTATTTT; CDR3 protein: CASSDRQVMAQYF
D gene: TRBD1; clone size: .; J gene: TRBJ1-2; V gene: TRBV29-1; CDR3 DNA: TGCAGCGTTGAAAGACAGGGGTTTCGAGACTACACCTTC; CDR3 protein: CSVERQGFRDYTF
D gene: .; clone size: .; J gene: TRBJ1-1; V gene: TRBV19; CDR3 DNA: TGTGCCAGTAGTGGGGCAGACACTGAAGCTTTCTTT; CDR3 protein: CASSGADTEAFF
D gene: .; clone size: .; J gene: TRBJ2-6; V gene: TRBV7-3; CDR3 DNA: TGTGCCAGCAGCTTGTGGGCTTCAGGGGCCAACGTCCTGACTTTC; CDR3 protein: CASSLWASGANVLTF
D gene: TRBD2; clone size: .; J gene: TRBJ2-7; V gene: TRBV5-5; CDR3 DNA: TGTGCCAGCAGCTTTACTAGCGGGGGGGCAGTCACAGTCTACGAGCAGTACTTC; CDR3 protein: CASSFTSGGAVTVYEQYF